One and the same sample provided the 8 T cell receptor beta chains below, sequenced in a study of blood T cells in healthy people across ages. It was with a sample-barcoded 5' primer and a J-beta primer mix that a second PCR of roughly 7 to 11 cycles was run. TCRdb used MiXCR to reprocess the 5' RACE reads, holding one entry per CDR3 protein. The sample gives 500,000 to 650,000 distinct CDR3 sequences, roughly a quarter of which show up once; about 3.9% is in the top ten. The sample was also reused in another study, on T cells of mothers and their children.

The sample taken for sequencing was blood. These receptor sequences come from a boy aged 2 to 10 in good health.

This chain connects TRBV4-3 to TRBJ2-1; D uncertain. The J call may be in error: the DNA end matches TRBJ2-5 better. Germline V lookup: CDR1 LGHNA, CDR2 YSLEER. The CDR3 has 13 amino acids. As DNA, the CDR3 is TGCGCCAGCAGCCAAGGCGAGCTCGAGACCCAGTACTTC. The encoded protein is CASSQGELETQYF.

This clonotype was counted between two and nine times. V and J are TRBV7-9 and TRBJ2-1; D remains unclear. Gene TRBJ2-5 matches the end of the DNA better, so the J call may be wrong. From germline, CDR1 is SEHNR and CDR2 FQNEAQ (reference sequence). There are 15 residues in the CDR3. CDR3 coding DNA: TGTGCCAGCAGCTCCTCCCCGGCATCCCCAGAGACCCAGTACTTC. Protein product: CASSSSPASPETQYF.

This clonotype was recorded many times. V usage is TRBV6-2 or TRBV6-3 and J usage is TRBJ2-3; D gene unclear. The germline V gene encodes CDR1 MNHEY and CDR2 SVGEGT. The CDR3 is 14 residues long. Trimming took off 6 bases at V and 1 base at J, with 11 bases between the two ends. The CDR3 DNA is TGTGCCAGCAGAAGGGTAGTGGGCACAGATACGCAGTATTTT. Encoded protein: CASRRVVGTDTQYF.

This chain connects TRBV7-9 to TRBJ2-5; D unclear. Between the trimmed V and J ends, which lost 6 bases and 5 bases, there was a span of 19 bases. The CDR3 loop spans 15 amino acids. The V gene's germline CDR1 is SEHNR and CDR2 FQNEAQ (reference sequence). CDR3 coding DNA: TGTGCCAGCAGTCAAACCGGGTACATAGAGGAGACCCAGTACTTC. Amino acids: CASSQTGYIEETQYF.

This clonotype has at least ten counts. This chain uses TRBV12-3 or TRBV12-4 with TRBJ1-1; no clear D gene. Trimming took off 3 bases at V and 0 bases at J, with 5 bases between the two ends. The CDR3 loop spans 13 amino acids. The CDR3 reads CASSFDVNTEAFF. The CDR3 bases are TGTGCCAGCAGTTTTGACGTGAACACTGAAGCTTTCTTT.

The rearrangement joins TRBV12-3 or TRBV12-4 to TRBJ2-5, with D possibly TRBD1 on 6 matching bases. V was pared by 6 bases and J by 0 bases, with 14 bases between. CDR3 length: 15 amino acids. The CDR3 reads CASSPTGPYQETQYF. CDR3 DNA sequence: TGTGCCAGCAGCCCTACAGGGCCCTACCAAGAGACCCAGTACTTC.

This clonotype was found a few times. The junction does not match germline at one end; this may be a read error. The CDR3 region has the DNA TGTGCCAGCAGTTCTAGCCCCCACGAAGTAACATTGTGGGGACTAGCGGGAGGAGTAGCGACCCAGTATTTC. Protein product: CASSSSPHEVTLWGLAGGVATQYF. V is TRBV12-3 or TRBV12-4 and J is TRBJ2-5, with TRBD2 matching 15 bases. CDR3 length: 24 residues.

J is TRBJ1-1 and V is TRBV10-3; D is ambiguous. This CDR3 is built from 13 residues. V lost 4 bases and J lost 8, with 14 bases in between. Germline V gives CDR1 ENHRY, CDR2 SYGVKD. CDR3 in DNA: TGTGCCATCAGTGGCCGCGACCGCGGCGAAGCTTTCTTT. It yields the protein CAISGRDRGEAFF.